This T cell receptor (beta chain) was observed in a study of T-cell memory formation after mild COVID-19. At the level of the study: Largely, TCR clusters stayed within a single donor. Notes on the study in general: Contracting CD8+ clones were enriched in EMRA, CD4+ mainly in CM and EM.

The 5'RACE method, run with constant-segment primers, produced TCR alpha and TCR beta cDNA libraries (carrying sample barcodes and UMIs). MiXCR, run by TCRdb on the 5' RACE reads, gives a single entry per CDR3 protein. The data hold about 180,000 distinct CDR3 sequences, with around 20% observed a single time. This clonotype was counted a few times. The antigen remains unidentified. Trimming pared 5 bases from V and 1 base from J, leaving 2 bases between. Germline lookup yields CDR1 SQVTM and CDR2 ANQGSEA. This CDR3 spans 10 amino acids. The sequencing input was PBMCs or a T cell subset sorted from them (not recorded which). This sequence was found in a man between 18 and 29 years old who had mild COVID-19 (a few samples of this study predate the infection). Cell type and time point are not known. The chain is built from TRBV29-1 and TRBJ2-5; no reliable D call. CDR3 sequence (DNA): TGCAGCGTTCGCCAAGAGACCCAGTACTTC. This sequence encodes CSVRQETQYF.